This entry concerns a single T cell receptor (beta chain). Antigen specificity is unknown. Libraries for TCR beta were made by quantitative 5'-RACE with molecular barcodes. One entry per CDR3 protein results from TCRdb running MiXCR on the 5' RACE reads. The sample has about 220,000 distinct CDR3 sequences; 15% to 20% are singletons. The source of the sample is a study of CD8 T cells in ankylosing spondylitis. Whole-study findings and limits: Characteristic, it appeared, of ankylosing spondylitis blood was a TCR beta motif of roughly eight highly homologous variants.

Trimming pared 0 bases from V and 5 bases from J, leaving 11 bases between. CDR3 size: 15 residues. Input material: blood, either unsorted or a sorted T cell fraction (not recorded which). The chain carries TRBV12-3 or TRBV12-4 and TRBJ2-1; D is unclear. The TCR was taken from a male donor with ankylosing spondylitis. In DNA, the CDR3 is TGTGCCAGCAGTTTAGCTTGGGTTTGGAACAATGAGCAGTTCTTC. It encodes CASSLAWVWNNEQFF.